Listed below are T cell receptor beta chains from one sample, sequenced in a study of T cell changes during pregnancy in multiple sclerosis. This table comes from immunoSEQ multiplex PCR, and its TCRdb copy is limited to in-frame clones, with some not included. The sample contains tens of thousands of clones, roughly 93% of which appear only once. Sequenced material: peripheral blood, taken in the third trimester of pregnancy. The receptors shown here come from a female donor with multiple sclerosis, enrolled in a pregnancy study. The CDR3 runs from the conserved cysteine through the conserved F or W. D genes are given only for firm matches. Some rows have no size entry. The others give once, few or many, or a class for an expanded clone.

TRBV30	TRBJ2-2	-	TRBD1	TGTGCCTGGAGTGGACAGGGGGCCGGCACCGGGGAGCTGTTTTTT	CAWSGQGAGTGELFF
TRBV19	TRBJ2-7	-	TRBD1	TGTGCCAGTAGTACAGGGGGTAATTACGAGCAGTACTTC	CASSTGGNYEQYF
TRBV5-6	TRBJ2-3	-	TRBD2	TGTGCCAGCAGCTGGATGACTAGCGGGGACACAGATACGCAGTATTTT	CASSWMTSGDTDTQYF
TRBV7-6	TRBJ1-1	-	TRBD1	TGTGCCAGCAGCCCACAGGGGGCGCGGAGTACTGAAGCTTTCTTT	CASSPQGARSTEAFF
TRBV7-2	TRBJ1-5	-	-	TGTGCCAGCAGCTCCCAGGCGGGGGTAGGACAGCCCCAGCATTTT	CASSSQAGVGQPQHF
TRBV4-1	TRBJ2-2	-	TRBD2	TGCGCCAGCAGCCAAGCCGTCGTAGGGAGGGCCTTAGGCGGGGAGCTGTTTTTT	CASSQAVVGRALGGELFF
TRBV2	TRBJ1-4	-	-	TGTGCCAGCAGTGAAGGCCAGATTCGGTTTTTT	CASSEGQIRFF
TRBV2	TRBJ2-4	-	-	TGTGCCAGCAGTGAAGCGCTAGGGCAGGGCGAAAACATTCAGTACTTC	CASSEALGQGENIQYF
TRBV6-6	TRBJ2-3	-	-	TGTGCCACCCAGGGGCATTCTTCTGCGCAGTATTTT	CATQGHSSAQYF
TRBV9	TRBJ1-5	-	-	TGTGCCAGCAGCGTAACACACAGTAATCAGCCCCAGCATTTT	CASSVTHSNQPQHF
TRBV11-1	TRBJ2-3	-	-	TGTGCCAGCAGCTTCTCTCTCACAGATACGCAGTATTTT	CASSFSLTDTQYF
TRBV5-1	TRBJ1-1	-	TRBD1	TGCGCCAGCAGAGACAGGGCAGGTACTGAAGCTTTCTTT	CASRDRAGTEAFF
TRBV19	TRBJ1-1	-	TRBD1	TGTGCCAGTAGTTACAGGACAGGGATTAACACTGAAGCTTTCTTT	CASSYRTGINTEAFF
TRBV9	TRBJ2-1	-	TRBD2	TGTGCCAGCAGCGTAGCTGGGGGGGGAGTCCTTTACAATGAGCAGTTCTTC	CASSVAGGGVLYNEQFF
TRBV2	TRBJ2-2	-	-	TGTGCCAGCAAGAACCGACAGGATGGGGAGCTGTTTTTT	CASKNRQDGELFF
TRBV7-6	TRBJ2-2	-	TRBD2	TGTGCCAGCAGCTTAGACGGGAGGGAGACCGGGGAGCTGTTTTTT	CASSLDGRETGELFF
TRBV7-9	TRBJ2-3	-	TRBD2	TGTGCCAGCCGCCCCGGTAGCGGGGAAAGGGATACGCAGTATTTT	CASRPGSGERDTQYF
TRBV5-1	TRBJ1-2	-	TRBD1	TGCGCCAGCAGCTTAGTTCGGACAGGTCTCGCCTATGGCTACACCTTC	CASSLVRTGLAYGYTF
TRBV27	TRBJ2-7	-	TRBD2	TGTGCCAGCAGTTTAGTCCCAACTAGCGGGAGGTCCTACGAGCAGTACTTC	CASSLVPTSGRSYEQYF
TRBV10-3	TRBJ2-2	-	TRBD2	TGTGCCACCGCTCGTACTGTAGCGGGGAACACCGGGGAGCTGTTTTTT	CATARTVAGNTGELFF
TRBV27	TRBJ2-1	few	TRBD1	TGTGCCAGCAGCTACTCAGGGGGCCGGATAGAGCAGTTCTTC	CASSYSGGRIEQFF
TRBV7-6	TRBJ1-1	few	-	TGTGCCAGCAGCTTGCCTTACAGGGAGAACACTGAAGCTTTCTTT	CASSLPYRENTEAFF
TRBV19	TRBJ2-7	-	TRBD2	TGTGCCAGTAGTATAGCTTCTAGCGGGATCTACGAGCAGTACTTC	CASSIASSGIYEQYF
TRBV28	TRBJ2-1	-	TRBD2	TGTGCCAGCAGTTCATTTCGCGTTTTAGCGGGAGGGCCGAATGAGCAGTTCTTC	CASSSFRVLAGGPNEQFF
TRBV6-6	TRBJ1-2	once	-	TGTGCCAGCGTCTCTGGGGCTGACAGGACGGGAGGCTACACCTTC	CASVSGADRTGGYTF
TRBV5-1	TRBJ2-7	-	-	TGCGCCAGCAGCTTGGAAGTAGCGCCCGCCTACGAGCAGTACTTC	CASSLEVAPAYEQYF
TRBV6-1	TRBJ1-2	-	-	TGTGCCAGCAGTGAAGCGTGGGCAGGGTCGGTCTATGGCTACACCTTC	CASSEAWAGSVYGYTF
TRBV9	TRBJ2-7	-	TRBD1	TGTGCCAGCGGACAGGGGGCCTCCTACGAGCAGTACTTC	CASGQGASYEQYF
TRBV28	TRBJ1-2	-	TRBD1	TGTGCCAGCAGTCAGCGACAGGGGCAGTCGCGCTACTATGGCTACACCTTC	CASSQRQGQSRYYGYTF
TRBV10-1	TRBJ2-2	once	-	TGCGCCAGCAGTGAGTTGGAGATTGCCGGCACCGGGGAGCTGTTTTTT	CASSELEIAGTGELFF
TRBV7-9	TRBJ1-5	-	TRBD1	TGTGCCAGCAGTCGACAGGGCGGCAATCAGCCCCAGCATTTT	CASSRQGGNQPQHF
TRBV13	TRBJ2-1	once	-	TGTGCCAGCAGCTTAGGCGGACGGGGGGCATACAATGAGCAGTTCTTC	CASSLGGRGAYNEQFF